This T cell receptor (beta chain) stems from a study of blood T cell repertoires in COVID-19. The wider study: Donors in the United States, Italy and Spain gave samples during acute or convalescent COVID-19.

CDR1 SGHRS and CDR2 YFSETQ come from the germline V gene. V was shortened by 3 bases and J by 1 base, with 14 bases between the two germline ends. CDR3 size: 17 residues. Authors' data handling: Scientists estimated how many nucleated cells there were by amplifying reference gene primers. The protocol was immunoSEQ multiplex PCR, while the TCRdb copy is restricted to in-frame clones and leaves out a portion. That table is the source of V, J and clone size, and D and trimming were worked out from the DNA. Here the sample spans 400,000 or so clones, around nine tenths being singletons. The clonotype comes from a human donor in a cohort sampled during active COVID-19. The specimen was peripheral blood. The V gene is TRBV5-1, the J gene TRBJ2-6; TRBD2 might be the D (6 bases). CDR3: CASSSIGSTSGANVLTF. CDR3 DNA: TGCGCCAGCAGCTCCATCGGGAGTACTTCTGGGGCCAACGTCCTGACTTTC.